This entry lists 15 T cell receptor beta chains sequenced from one sample in a study of cytomegalovirus exposure and HLA in healthy donors. In the PCR, 60 Vbeta and 13 Jbeta primers were used. This table comes from immunoSEQ multiplex PCR, and its TCRdb copy is limited to in-frame clones, with some not included. The repertoire includes some 130,000 clones, 80% of them detected once, and around 5% sits in the top ten. Material for sequencing was PBMCs. Source of these receptors: a man aged 30 to 45 in good health.

The J gene is TRBJ1-3, the V gene TRBV18, with D possibly matching TRBD1 (6 bases). Germline V lookup: CDR1 KGHSH, CDR2 LQKENI. Trimming left V 3 bases short and J 4 bases short, with 16 bases between. This CDR3 is built from 16 residues. CDR3 in DNA: TGTGCCAGCTCACCGATCGCCACAGGGCAAGGAAACACCATATATTTT. Translation: CASSPIATGQGNTIYF.

V is TRBV28 and J is TRBJ1-2; 7 nucleotides align to TRBD1. The germline V gene has CDR1 MDHEN and CDR2 SYDVKM. Unmatched junction bases numbered 18, after V lost 7 bases and J lost 4 bases. The CDR3 sequence is 17 residues long. For the CDR3, the DNA is TGTGCCAGCATCGAACGGGGACAGCTAAATTCTATCTATGGCTACACCTTC. Its protein product is CASIERGQLNSIYGYTF.

This clone appeared a single time. The chain has TRBV28 and TRBJ2-7; D gene ambiguous. The CDR3 covers 13 residues. The V end lost 5 bases, the J end lost 3 bases, and 11 bases lay between the germline ends. CDR1 and CDR2 (germline): MDHEN, SYDVKM. CDR3 in amino acids: CASSIYPGYEQYF. DNA of the CDR3: TGTGCCAGCAGTATATACCCGGGCTACGAGCAGTACTTC.

This clone was recorded only once. V gene TRBV2 combines with J gene TRBJ2-2; 9 bases align to TRBD1. The CDR3 contains 14 residues. Germline-derived CDR1 and CDR2 are SNHLY and FYNNEI. The V gene end was trimmed by 6 bases and the J gene end by 3 bases; junction bases not matched to a gene: 2. The CDR3 bases are TGTGCCAGCAGCCGGACAGGGGACACCGGGGAGCTGTTTTTT. Translation gives CASSRTGDTGELFF.

The chain carries TRBV10-3 and TRBJ2-2; 8 positions match TRBD2. J lost 7 bases, V lost 4 bases, and 14 bases had no gene match. Germline V CDR1 and CDR2: ENHRY, SYGVKD. The CDR3 totals 17 residues. The CDR3 DNA reads as TGTGCCATCAGTGGATTAGCGGGACCATCATGGGGCGGGGAGCTGTTTTTT. This encodes CAISGLAGPSWGGELFF.

The chain employs TRBV27 and TRBJ2-5, with D hard to call. Germline CDR1 MNHEY, CDR2 SMNVEV (reference sequence). The CDR3 sequence is 13 residues long. Deletions cut 5 bases from V and 0 bases from J, with 7 bases between. Here the CDR3 DNA reads TGTGCCAGCAGTCGTGCGGACCAAGAGACCCAGTACTTC. Translation gives CASSRADQETQYF.

The J gene is TRBJ2-1, the V gene TRBV9, with D possibly TRBD2 on 6 matching bases. Germline lookup yields CDR1 SGDLS and CDR2 YYNGEE. The CDR3 has 15 residues. Trimming removed 4 bases from V and 6 bases from J, with 17 bases in between. The CDR3 DNA follows: TGTGCCAGCAGCCGACTAGTATCCGGAGGCAATGAGCAGTTCTTC. This sequence encodes CASSRLVSGGNEQFF.

V is TRBV10-2 and J is TRBJ1-5; no reliable D call. Looked up from germline, CDR1 is WSHSY and CDR2 is SAAADI. The ends were cut back, 4 bases at V and 3 bases at J, with 7 bases in the middle. This CDR3 comprises 13 residues. The CDR3 nucleotides read TGCGCCAGCAGTGGCGCCTTCAATCAGCCCCAGCATTTT. Its protein product is CASSGAFNQPQHF.

V is TRBV6-5 and J is TRBJ1-5; no definite D call. CDR3 length equals 14 residues. Germline CDR1 reads MNHEY; CDR2 reads SVGAGI. The V end lost 6 bases, the J end lost 1 base, and 10 bases lay between the germline ends. CDR3 DNA sequence: TGTGCCAGCAGCCTGGGAGGGAGCAATCAGCCCCAGCATTTT. This encodes CASSLGGSNQPQHF.

The chain employs TRBV6-5 and TRBJ2-5; 7 nucleotides align to TRBD1. The ends lost 7 bases at V and 7 bases at J; junction bases unmatched: 12. CDR3 size: 14 residues. Germline CDR1 reads MNHEY; CDR2 reads SVGAGI. For the CDR3, the DNA is TGTGCCAGCACCTCTCCTACAGGGGTCGGGACCCAGTACTTC. Translated: CASTSPTGVGTQYF.

The chain combines TRBV6-4 with TRBJ2-1, with 7 positions matching TRBD2. Germline CDR1 is MRHNA and CDR2 is SNTAGT. V was pared by 2 bases and J by 4 bases, with 5 bases of the junction left unmatched. There are 15 residues in the CDR3. The CDR3, as DNA: TGTGCCAGCAGTGACGAGGCGGGAGAGTACAATGAGCAGTTCTTC. It yields the protein CASSDEAGEYNEQFF.

CDR3 nucleotides: TGTGCCAGCAGGACCGACCGCGGGTCACCCCTCCACTTT. It translates to CASRTDRGSPLHF. The chain carries TRBV28 and TRBJ1-6; D is undetermined. Per germline, CDR1 MDHEN and CDR2 SYDVKM. The CDR3 loop spans 13 amino acids. With 6 bases removed from V and 10 bases from J, the gap between germline ends came to 13 bases. The complete variable domain, with remaining parts taken from reference TRBV28 and TRBJ1-6, reads DVKVTQSSRYLVKRTGEKVFLECVQDMDHENMFWYRQDPGLGLRLIYFSYDVKMKEKGDIPEGYSVSREKKERFSLILESASTNQTSMYLCASRTDRGSPLHFGNGTRLTVT.

The V and J genes are TRBV6-4 and TRBJ2-1; D unclear. CDR3 length: 11 amino acids. With 6 bases removed from V and 9 bases from J, the gap between germline ends came to 9 bases. Germline loops: CDR1 MRHNA, CDR2 SNTAGT. The CDR3, as DNA: TGTGCCAGCAGCCCCGGTGGTGAGCAGTTCTTC. As protein: CASSPGGEQFF.

This chain uses TRBV5-4 with TRBJ2-5; no reliable D call. V was cut by 4 bases and J by 4 bases, with 14 bases left in between. The CDR3 has 14 amino acids. Germline CDR1 SGHNT, CDR2 YYREEE (reference sequence). CDR3 amino acids: CASSPTERRETQYF. DNA of the CDR3: TGTGCCAGCAGCCCGACTGAACGCCGAGAGACCCAGTACTTC. Full variable domain (rest looked up from reference TRBV5-4 and TRBJ2-5): ETGVTQSPTHLIKTRGQQVTLRCSSQSGHNTVSWYQQALGQGPQFIFQYYREEENGRGNFPPRFSGLQFPNYSSELNVNALELDDSALYLCASSPTERRETQYFGPGTRLLVL.

The rearrangement joins TRBV7-9 to TRBJ2-1; a weak D match, TRBD2 (6 bases). The CDR3 is 16 residues long. V lost 1 base to trimming and J lost 7 bases, with 17 bases between them. Germline CDR1 is SEHNR and CDR2 is FQNEAQ (reference sequence). The CDR3 sequence: CASSLEVGGARNEQFF. CDR3 DNA: TGTGCCAGCAGCTTAGAGGTTGGAGGGGCGAGGAATGAGCAGTTCTTC.